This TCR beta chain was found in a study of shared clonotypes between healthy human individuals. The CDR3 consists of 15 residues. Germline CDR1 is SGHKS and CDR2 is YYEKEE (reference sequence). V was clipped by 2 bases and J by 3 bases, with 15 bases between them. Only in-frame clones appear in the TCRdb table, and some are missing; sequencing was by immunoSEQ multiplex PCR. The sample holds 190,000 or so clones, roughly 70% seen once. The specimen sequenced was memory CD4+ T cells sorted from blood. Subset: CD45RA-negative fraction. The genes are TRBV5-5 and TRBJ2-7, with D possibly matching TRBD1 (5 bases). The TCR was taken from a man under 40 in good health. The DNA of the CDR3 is TGTGCCAGCAGCTTAGGTCAGGGAATTTTCTACGAGCAGTACTTC. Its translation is CASSLGQGIFYEQYF.